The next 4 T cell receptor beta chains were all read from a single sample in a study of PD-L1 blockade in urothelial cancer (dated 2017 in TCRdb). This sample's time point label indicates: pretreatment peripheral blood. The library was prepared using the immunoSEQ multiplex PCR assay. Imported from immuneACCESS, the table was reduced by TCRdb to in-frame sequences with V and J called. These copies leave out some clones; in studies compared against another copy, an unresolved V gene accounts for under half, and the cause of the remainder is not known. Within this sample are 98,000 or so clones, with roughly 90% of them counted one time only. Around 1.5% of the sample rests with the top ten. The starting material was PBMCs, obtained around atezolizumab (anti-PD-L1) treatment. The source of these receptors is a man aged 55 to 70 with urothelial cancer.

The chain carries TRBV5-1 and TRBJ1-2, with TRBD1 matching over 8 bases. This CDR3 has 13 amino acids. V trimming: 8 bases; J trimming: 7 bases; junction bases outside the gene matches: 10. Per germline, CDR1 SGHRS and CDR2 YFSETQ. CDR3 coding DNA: TGCGCCAGTATGGGACAGGCCGTGGGTGGCTACACCTTC. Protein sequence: CASMGQAVGGYTF.

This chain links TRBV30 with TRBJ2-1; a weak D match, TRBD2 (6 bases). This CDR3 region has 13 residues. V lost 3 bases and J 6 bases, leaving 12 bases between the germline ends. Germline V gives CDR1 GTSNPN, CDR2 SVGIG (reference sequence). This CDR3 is CAWSPGGANEQFF. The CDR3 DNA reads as TGTGCCTGGAGCCCAGGAGGGGCCAATGAGCAGTTCTTC.

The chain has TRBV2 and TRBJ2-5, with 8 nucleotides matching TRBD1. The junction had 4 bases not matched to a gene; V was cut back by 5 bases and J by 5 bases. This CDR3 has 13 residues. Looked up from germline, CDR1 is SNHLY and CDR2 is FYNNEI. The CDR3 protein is CASSNQGAETQYF. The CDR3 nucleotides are TGTGCCAGCAGTAACCAGGGGGCGGAGACCCAGTACTTC. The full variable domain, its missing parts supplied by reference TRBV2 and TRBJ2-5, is EPEVTQTPSHQVTQMGQEVILRCVPISNHLYFYWYRQILGQKVEFLVSFYNNEISEKSEIFDDQFSVERPDGSNFTLKIRSTKLEDSAMYFCASSNQGAETQYFGPGTRLLVL.

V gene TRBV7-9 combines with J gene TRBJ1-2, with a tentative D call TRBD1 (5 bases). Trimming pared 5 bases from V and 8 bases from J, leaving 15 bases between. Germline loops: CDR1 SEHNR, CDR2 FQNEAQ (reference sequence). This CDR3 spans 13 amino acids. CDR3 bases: TGTGCCAGCAGCCCCGTGGGGCTGAGAGGCTACACCTTC. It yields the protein CASSPVGLRGYTF.